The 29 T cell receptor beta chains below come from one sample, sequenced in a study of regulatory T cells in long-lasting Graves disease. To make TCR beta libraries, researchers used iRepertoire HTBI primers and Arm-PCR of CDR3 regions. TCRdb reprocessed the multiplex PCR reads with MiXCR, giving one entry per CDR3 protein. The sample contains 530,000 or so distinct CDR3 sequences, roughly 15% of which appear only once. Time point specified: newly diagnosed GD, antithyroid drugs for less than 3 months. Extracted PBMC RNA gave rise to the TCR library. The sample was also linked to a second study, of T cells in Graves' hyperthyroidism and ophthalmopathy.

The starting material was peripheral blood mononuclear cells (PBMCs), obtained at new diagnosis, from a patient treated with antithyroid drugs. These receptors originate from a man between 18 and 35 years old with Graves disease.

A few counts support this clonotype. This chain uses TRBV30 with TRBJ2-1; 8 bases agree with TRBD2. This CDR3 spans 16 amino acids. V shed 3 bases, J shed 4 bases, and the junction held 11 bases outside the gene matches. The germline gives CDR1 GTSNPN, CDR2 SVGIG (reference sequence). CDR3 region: CAWSPGPRGRYNEQFF. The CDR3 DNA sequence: TGTGCCTGGAGCCCCGGCCCGCGCGGGAGGTACAATGAGCAGTTCTTC. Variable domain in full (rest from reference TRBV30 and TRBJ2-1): SQTIHQWPATLVQPVGSPLSLECTVEGTSNPNLYWYRQAAGRGLQLLFYSVGIGQISSEVPQNLSASRPQDRQFILSSKKLLLSDSGFYLCAWSPGPRGRYNEQFFGPGTRLTVL.

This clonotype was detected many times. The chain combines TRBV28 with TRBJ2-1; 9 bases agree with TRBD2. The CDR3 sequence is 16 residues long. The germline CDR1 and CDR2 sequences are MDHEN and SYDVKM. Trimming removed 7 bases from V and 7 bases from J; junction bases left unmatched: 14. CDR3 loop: CASNVPGGRAHNEQFF. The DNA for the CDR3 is TGTGCCAGCAACGTACCGGGCGGGAGGGCCCATAATGAGCAGTTCTTC.

CDR3 sequence: CASSLGIGQGGQPQHF. The CDR3 DNA follows: TGTGCCAGCAGCTTGGGTATCGGGCAGGGGGGTCAGCCCCAGCATTTT. V is TRBV7-9 and J is TRBJ1-5; 7 bases map to TRBD1. Germline CDR1 reads SEHNR; CDR2 reads FQNEAQ (reference sequence). The CDR3 sequence is 16 residues long. V shed 3 bases, J shed 6 bases, and the junction held 11 bases outside the gene matches.

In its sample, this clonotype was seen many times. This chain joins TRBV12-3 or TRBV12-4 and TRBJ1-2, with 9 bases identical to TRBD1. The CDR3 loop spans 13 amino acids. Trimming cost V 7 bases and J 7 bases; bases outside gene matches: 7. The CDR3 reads CASTLRQGVGYTF. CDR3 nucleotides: TGTGCCAGCACCCTGAGACAGGGGGTTGGCTACACCTTC.

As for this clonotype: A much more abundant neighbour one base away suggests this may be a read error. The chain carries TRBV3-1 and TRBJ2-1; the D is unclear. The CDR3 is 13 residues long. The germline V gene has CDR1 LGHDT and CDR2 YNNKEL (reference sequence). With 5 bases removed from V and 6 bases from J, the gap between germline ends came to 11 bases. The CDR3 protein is CASSGVSSNEQFF. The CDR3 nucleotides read TGTGCCAGCAGCGGGGTTAGCAGCAATGAGCAGTTCTTC.

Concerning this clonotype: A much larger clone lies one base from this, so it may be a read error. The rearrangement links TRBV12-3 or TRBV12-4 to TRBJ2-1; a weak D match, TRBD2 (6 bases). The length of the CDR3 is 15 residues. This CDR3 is CASCLSGVVYNEQFF. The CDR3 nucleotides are TGTGCCAGCTGTTTGTCGGGAGTGGTCTACAATGAGCAGTTCTTC.

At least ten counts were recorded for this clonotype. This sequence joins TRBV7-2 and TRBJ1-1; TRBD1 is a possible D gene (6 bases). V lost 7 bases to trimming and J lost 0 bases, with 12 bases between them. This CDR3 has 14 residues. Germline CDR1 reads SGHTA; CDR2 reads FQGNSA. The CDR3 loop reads CASKRDTVNTEAFF. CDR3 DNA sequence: TGTGCCAGCAAGCGGGACACAGTGAACACTGAAGCTTTCTTT.

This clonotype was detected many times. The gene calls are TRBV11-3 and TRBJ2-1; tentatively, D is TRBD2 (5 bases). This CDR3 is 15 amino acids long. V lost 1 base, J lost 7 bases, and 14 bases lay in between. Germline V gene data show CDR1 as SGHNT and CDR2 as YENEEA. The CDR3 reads CASSLGERRGNEQFF. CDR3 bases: TGTGCCAGCAGCTTAGGAGAGCGGCGAGGGAATGAGCAGTTCTTC. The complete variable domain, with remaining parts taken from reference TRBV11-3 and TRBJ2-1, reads EAGVVQSPRYKIIEKKQPVAFWCNPISGHNTLYWYLQNLGQGPELLIRYENEEAVDDSQLPKDRFSAERLKGVDSTLKIQPAELGDSAVYLCASSLGERRGNEQFFGPGTRLTVL.

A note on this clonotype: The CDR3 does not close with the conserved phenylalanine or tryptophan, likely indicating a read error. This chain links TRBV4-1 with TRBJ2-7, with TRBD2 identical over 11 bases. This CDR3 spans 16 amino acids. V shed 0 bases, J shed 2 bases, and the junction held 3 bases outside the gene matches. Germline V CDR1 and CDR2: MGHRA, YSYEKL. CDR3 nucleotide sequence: TGCGCCAGCAGCCAAGATTTTAGCGGGAGGGCCTACGAGCAGTACTCC. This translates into CASSQDFSGRAYEQYS.

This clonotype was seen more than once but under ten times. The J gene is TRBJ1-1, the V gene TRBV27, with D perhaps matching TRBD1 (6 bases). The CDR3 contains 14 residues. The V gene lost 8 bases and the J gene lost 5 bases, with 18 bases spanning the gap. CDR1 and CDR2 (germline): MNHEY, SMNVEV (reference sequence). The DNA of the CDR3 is TGTGCCAGCCGAACACAGGGCCCTATAACTGAAGCTTTCTTT. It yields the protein CASRTQGPITEAFF.

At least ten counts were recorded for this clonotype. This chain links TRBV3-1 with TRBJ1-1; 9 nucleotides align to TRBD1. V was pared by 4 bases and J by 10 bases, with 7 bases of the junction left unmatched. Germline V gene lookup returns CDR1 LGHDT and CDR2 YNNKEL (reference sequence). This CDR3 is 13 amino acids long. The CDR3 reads CASSRQGGMVAFF. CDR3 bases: TGTGCCAGCAGCCGACAGGGGGGTATGGTAGCTTTCTTT.

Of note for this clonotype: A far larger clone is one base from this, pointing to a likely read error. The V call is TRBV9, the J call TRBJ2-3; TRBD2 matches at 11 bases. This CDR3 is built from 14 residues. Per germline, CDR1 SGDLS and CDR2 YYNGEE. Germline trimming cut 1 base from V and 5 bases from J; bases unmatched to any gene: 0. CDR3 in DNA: TGTGCCAGCAGCGTACTAGCGGGAGGAGATACGCAGTATTTT. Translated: CASSVLAGGDTQYF.

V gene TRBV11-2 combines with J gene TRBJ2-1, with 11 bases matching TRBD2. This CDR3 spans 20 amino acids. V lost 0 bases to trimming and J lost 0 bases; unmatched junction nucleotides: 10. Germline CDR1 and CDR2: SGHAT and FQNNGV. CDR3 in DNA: TGTGCCAGCAGCTTAGATCGGTATAGCGGGAGGGGGAGCTCCTACAATGAGCAGTTCTTC. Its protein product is CASSLDRYSGRGSSYNEQFF.

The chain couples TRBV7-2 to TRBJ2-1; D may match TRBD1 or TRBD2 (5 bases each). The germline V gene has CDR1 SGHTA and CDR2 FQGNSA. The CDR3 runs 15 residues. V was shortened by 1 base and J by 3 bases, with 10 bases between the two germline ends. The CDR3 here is CASSLGGPVYNEQFF. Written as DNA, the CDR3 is TGTGCCAGCAGCTTAGGGGGACCAGTCTACAATGAGCAGTTCTTC.

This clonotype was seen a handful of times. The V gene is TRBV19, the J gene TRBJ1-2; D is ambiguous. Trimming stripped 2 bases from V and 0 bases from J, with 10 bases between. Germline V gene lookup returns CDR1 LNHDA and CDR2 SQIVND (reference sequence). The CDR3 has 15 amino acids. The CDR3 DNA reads TGTGCCAGTAGTATACAGGCCGCACCTAACTATGGCTACACCTTC. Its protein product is CASSIQAAPNYGYTF.

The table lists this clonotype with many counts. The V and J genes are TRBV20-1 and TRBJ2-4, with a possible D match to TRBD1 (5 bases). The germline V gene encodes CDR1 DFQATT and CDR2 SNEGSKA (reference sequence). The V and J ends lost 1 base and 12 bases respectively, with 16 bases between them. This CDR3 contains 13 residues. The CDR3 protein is CSARVPGKYTQYF. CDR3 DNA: TGCAGTGCTAGAGTGCCAGGGAAGTATACTCAGTACTTC.

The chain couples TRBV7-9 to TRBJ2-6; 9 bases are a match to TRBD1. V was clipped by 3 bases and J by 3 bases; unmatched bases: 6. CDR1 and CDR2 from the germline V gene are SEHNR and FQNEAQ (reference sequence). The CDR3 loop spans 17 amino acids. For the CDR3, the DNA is TGTGCCAGCAGCTTGGGGACAGGGCACGTTGGGGCCAACGTCCTGACTTTC. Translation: CASSLGTGHVGANVLTF.

The CDR3 region is CASGRGRRYYNSPLHF. The CDR3 DNA reads as TGTGCTAGTGGCCGGGGACGGAGATACTATAATTCACCCCTCCACTTT. The chain combines TRBV12-5 with TRBJ1-6; possibly TRBD1 for D (5 bases). The germline V gene has CDR1 LGHNT and CDR2 FRNRAP. The CDR3 length is 16 residues. V lost 6 bases, J lost 3 bases, and 15 bases lay in between.

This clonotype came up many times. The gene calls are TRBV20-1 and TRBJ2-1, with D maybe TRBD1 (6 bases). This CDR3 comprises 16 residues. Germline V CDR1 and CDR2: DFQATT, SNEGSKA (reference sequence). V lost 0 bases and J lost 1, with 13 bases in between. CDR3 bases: TGCAGTGCTAGAGATGAATTAGGGGGTTCCTACAATGAGCAGTTCTTC. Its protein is CSARDELGGSYNEQFF.

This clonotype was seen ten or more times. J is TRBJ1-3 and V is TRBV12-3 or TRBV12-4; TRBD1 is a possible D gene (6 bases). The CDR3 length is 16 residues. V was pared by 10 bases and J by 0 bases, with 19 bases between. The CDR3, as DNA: TGTGCCACCACACCCACGGGGGCCTACTCTGGAAACACCATATATTTT. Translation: CATTPTGAYSGNTIYF.

The CDR3 region is CSVSGTGTYEQYF. The CDR3 DNA follows: TGCAGCGTATCCGGGACAGGGACCTACGAGCAGTACTTC. V gene TRBV20-1 combines with J gene TRBJ2-7, with TRBD1 identical over 9 bases. There are 13 residues in the CDR3. The V gene's germline CDR1 is DFQATT and CDR2 SNEGSKA (reference sequence).

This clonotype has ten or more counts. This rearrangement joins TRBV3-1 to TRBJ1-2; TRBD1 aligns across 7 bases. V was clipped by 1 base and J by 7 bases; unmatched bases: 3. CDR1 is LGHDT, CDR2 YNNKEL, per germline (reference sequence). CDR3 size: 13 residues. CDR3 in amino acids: CASSQGGTAGYTF. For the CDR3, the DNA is TGTGCCAGCAGCCAAGGCGGGACAGCTGGCTACACCTTC.

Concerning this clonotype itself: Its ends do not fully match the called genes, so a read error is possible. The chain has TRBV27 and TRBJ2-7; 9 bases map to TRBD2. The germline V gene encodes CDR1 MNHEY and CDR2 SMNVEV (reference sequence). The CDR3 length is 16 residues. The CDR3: CASGRQREVSGCERYF. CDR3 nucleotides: TGTGCCAGCGGCCGGCAGCGGGAGGTCTCGGGTTGCGAGCGGTACTTC.

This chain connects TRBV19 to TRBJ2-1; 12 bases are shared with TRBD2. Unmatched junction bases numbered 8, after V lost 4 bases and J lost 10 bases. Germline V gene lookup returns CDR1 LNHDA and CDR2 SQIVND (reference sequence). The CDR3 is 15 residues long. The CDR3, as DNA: TGTGCCAGTAGTACTGCCGGACTAGCGGGACACGAGCAGTTCTTC. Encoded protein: CASSTAGLAGHEQFF.

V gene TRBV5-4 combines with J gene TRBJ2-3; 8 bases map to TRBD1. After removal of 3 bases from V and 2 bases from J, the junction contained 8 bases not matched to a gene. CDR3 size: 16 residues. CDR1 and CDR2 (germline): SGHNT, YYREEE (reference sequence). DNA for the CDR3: TGTGCCAGCAGCTCCGGGGACAGGCGCGCCACAGATACGCAGTATTTT. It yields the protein CASSSGDRRATDTQYF. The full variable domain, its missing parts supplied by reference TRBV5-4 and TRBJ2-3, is ETGVTQSPTHLIKTRGQQVTLRCSSQSGHNTVSWYQQALGQGPQFIFQYYREEENGRGNFPPRFSGLQFPNYSSELNVNALELDDSALYLCASSSGDRRATDTQYFGPGTRLTVL.

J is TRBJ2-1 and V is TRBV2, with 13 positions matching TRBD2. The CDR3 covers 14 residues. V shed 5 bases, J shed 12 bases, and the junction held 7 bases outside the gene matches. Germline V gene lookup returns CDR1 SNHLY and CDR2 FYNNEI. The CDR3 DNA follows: TGTGCCAGCAGTACCGGACTAGCGGGAGTACGGCAGTTCTTC. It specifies CASSTGLAGVRQFF.

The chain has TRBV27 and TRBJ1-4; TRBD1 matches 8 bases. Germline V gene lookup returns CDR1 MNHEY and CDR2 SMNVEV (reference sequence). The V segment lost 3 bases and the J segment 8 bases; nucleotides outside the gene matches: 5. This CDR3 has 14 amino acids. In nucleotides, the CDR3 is TGTGCCAGCAGTTTGGACAGGGTTACGGAAAAACTGTTTTTT. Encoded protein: CASSLDRVTEKLFF.

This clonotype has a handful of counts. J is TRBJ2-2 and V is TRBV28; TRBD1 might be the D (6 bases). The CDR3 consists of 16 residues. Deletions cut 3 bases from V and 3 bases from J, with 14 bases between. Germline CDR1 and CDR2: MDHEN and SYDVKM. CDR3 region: CASSFGTRGHTGELFF. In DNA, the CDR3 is TGTGCCAGCAGTTTCGGGACAAGGGGCCACACCGGGGAGCTGTTTTTT.

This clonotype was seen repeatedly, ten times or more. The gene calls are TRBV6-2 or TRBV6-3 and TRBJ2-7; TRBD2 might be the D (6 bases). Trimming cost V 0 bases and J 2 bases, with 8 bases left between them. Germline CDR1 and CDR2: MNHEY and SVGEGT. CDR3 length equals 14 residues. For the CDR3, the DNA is TGTGCCAGCAGTTACTCTAGCGGTACCTACGAGCAGTACTTC. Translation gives CASSYSSGTYEQYF.